The following is a T cell receptor beta chain sequence with its context. Only a few counts were recorded for this clonotype. What antigen it recognizes has not been identified. Nothing much larger sits one base from this clone, and base qualities are not available. The CDR3 contains 14 residues, cysteine and phenylalanine counted. Just the 42-base CDR3 DNA is kept, in frame starting at base 1. The junction shows trimming of 6 bases on V and 13 bases on J, and the gene matches do not reach 8 bases of it. Library preparation used 5' RACE. Sequenced using an Illumina HiSeq 2500. The second PCR ran for about 7 to 11 cycles and used a J-beta primer mix along with a sample-barcoded 5' primer. A template-switch 5' adaptor carrying 12 random nucleotides introduced a unique molecular identifier onto each TCR beta cDNA molecule. Each sample yielded at least 2.5 million CDR3-containing paired-end reads. The Mint cDNA synthesis kit, primed by a TRBC-specific oligonucleotide, was used to synthesize first-strand cDNA from all RNA. All cDNA was treated with uracil-DNA glycosylase and then went through a first 18-cycle PCR with the universal primers M1SS and BC2_uni_R. Processing in the source paper ran as follows. For normalization, 1 million high-quality reads were randomly selected from each sample, with every read carrying a distinct molecular identifier. Reads with shared molecular identifiers were discarded instead of being binned into consensus sequences. CDR3 identification, clonotype clustering and error correction used MiTCR with a Q25 quality threshold and the strictest error-elimination algorithm. Lower-bound total TCR beta diversity was estimated with a nonparametric unseen species model using Euler transformation. TCRdb's own reprocessing of the public reads used fastp at Q25 and MiXCR and kept productive beta chains. Here each entry gathers all rows of one CDR3 protein and keeps the most common genes and DNA. V and J calls and clone size were set by TCRdb, not the authors. Counted in this sample were more than 800,000 distinct CDR3 sequences; 40% to 55% of them appeared once. The ten largest clones represent about 19% of the sample.

Donors were around 37 systemically healthy Caucasian individuals from Russia aged roughly 6 to 90 years. Each donor gave approximately 9.3 milliliters of peripheral blood, collected into EDTA-treated Vacutainer tubes. PBMCs were isolated by Ficoll-Paque density-gradient centrifugation, with at least 7 million obtained per sample. Total RNA was extracted from PBMCs with Trizol reagent, with at least 6 micrograms obtained per sample. Naive CD45RAhigh/CD27high T cell percentages were measured by flow cytometry on a PBMC aliquot from every donor. This specimen comes from a study of blood T cells in healthy people across ages (dated by TCRdb to the mid-2010s). Concerning the study at large: In model experiments, template switching captured about one uniquely barcoded TCR beta cDNA molecule for every two T cells. To avoid experimental bias, donors of different ages were spread randomly across the sequencing lanes. The donors were split into four age groups: young (average about 15 years), middle-aged (39), aged (approximately 59) and long-lived (approximately 80). For two donors (one aged 18 to 30 and one aged 80 or older), the study analyzed two additional independent replicas of 1 million unique cDNA reads from the same blood draw. Age-related changes in TCR beta repertoire diversity were measured in the study by deep sequencing normalized with unique cDNA molecular identifiers. The paper as a whole reports these results and caveats: Total diversity estimates from one million sequenced T cells were considered lower bounds and underestimates. Observed TCR beta diversity per million T cells fell roughly linearly with age, and a significant reduction was already apparent by age about 36. Donor CMV infection status was unknown, potentially confounding age-related changes in expanded clonotypes. A strong correlation was found between observed TCR beta diversity and the percentage of naive T cells measured by flow cytometry. Compared with the aged group, the long-lived group had more naive CD4+ T cells, fewer expanded clones and increased TCR diversity, a pattern suggesting age selection. Since profiling was done on bulk unsorted PBMCs, naive and antigen-experienced compartments could not be conclusively compared.

This sequence originates from a woman aged 55 to 70 in good health. Sequencing was performed on blood. The rearranged chain carries TRBV12-3 or TRBV12-4 and TRBJ2-1; 14 of the junction bases match TRBD2. The CDR3 region has the sequence CASSLGTSGSGQFF. The DNA is as follows: TGTGCCAGCAGCCTCGGGACTAGCGGGAGTGGACAGTTCTTC.